A selection of T cell receptor beta chains follows, all from one sample in a study of shared clonotypes between healthy human individuals. Libraries were prepared by immunoSEQ multiplex PCR; TCRdb keeps only in-frame clonotypes and omits some of them. The table shows roughly 2.2 million clones, with 92% occurring only once. The material sequenced was naive CD4+ T cells from PBMCs. These receptors all stem from a man aged 18 to 29 in good health. Some clones in this sample may be carry-over from other donors' samples. Each CDR3 is given with its conserved first and last residue. A D gene is named only where the DNA matches it firmly. Expanded clones get a size class; other rows say once, few or many, or leave the size out.

TRBV5-1	NA	TRBJ2-1	NA	CASSLGPGGVSEQFF	TGCGCCAGCAGCTTGGGTCCCGGAGGAGTTAGTGAGCAGTTCTTC
TRBV7-9	NA	TRBJ2-5	NA	CASSSGEPGETQYF	TGTGCCAGCAGCTCGGGGGAGCCTGGAGAGACCCAGTACTTC
TRBV28	TRBD2	TRBJ2-1	NA	CASSTGLAGGSSYNEQFF	TGTGCCAGCTCAACGGGACTAGCGGGAGGGAGCTCCTACAATGAGCAGTTCTTC
TRBV6-1	NA	TRBJ2-7	NA	CASSEQGPGGEQYF	TGTGCCAGCAGTGAACAGGGGCCGGGGGGCGAGCAGTACTTC
TRBV4-1	NA	TRBJ1-2	NA	CASSQEGTQIYTF	TGCGCCAGCAGCCAAGAGGGGACACAGATCTACACCTTC
TRBV29-1	NA	TRBJ2-1	NA	CSVEAPSWGDEQFF	TGCAGCGTTGAAGCCCCATCGTGGGGGGATGAGCAGTTCTTC
TRBV7-3	NA	TRBJ2-3	NA	CASSLRGVGDTQYF	TGTGCCAGCAGCTTAAGGGGTGTAGGAGATACGCAGTATTTT
TRBV4-2	NA	TRBJ2-1	NA	CASSQESTRYNEQFF	TGTGCCAGCAGCCAAGAGTCCACTAGGTACAATGAGCAGTTCTTC
TRBV6-1	NA	TRBJ2-2	once	CASNRDRATGELFF	TGTGCCAGCAACCGCGACAGAGCCACCGGGGAGCTGTTTTTT
TRBV6-6	TRBD1	TRBJ1-5	NA	CASRQGARPQHF	TGTGCCAGCAGACAGGGGGCTCGACCCCAGCATTTT
TRBV7-2	TRBD2	TRBJ2-1	NA	CASSRGGGRISGEQFF	TGTGCCAGCAGCCGGGGGGGCGGGAGAATCTCAGGTGAGCAGTTCTTC
TRBV30	TRBD1	TRBJ2-7	once	CAWISPVGQGAREQYF	TGTGCCTGGATCTCCCCTGTGGGACAGGGGGCGCGGGAGCAGTACTTC
TRBV7-3	NA	TRBJ2-7	NA	CASSSDRGTVYEQYF	TGTGCCAGCAGCTCCGACCGGGGCACGGTCTACGAGCAGTACTTC
TRBV7-9	NA	TRBJ2-5	NA	CASYGPWAQETQYF	TGTGCCAGTTATGGCCCGTGGGCCCAAGAGACCCAGTACTTC
TRBV4-3	NA	TRBJ2-7	NA	CASSQESRMSTYEQYF	TGCGCCAGCAGCCAAGAATCGAGAATGTCGACCTACGAGCAGTACTTC
TRBV9	NA	TRBJ2-7	NA	CASSVAVRTYEQYF	TGTGCCAGCAGCGTAGCGGTCCGCACCTACGAGCAGTACTTC
TRBV9	NA	TRBJ1-3	NA	CASSPRGSSGNTIYF	TGTGCCAGCAGCCCCCGGGGCAGCTCTGGAAACACCATATATTTT
TRBV7-6	TRBD2	TRBJ2-3	NA	CASSATSGSTDTQYF	TGTGCCAGCAGCGCCACTAGCGGAAGCACAGATACGCAGTATTTT
TRBV28	NA	TRBJ2-1	NA	CASIKLVGSAISYNEQFF	TGTGCCAGCATCAAGCTGGTGGGTAGCGCGATCTCCTACAATGAGCAGTTCTTC
TRBV28	NA	TRBJ1-6	NA	CATIPGGTYNSPLHF	TGTGCCACCATTCCAGGAGGAACCTATAATTCACCCCTCCACTTT
TRBV7-3	NA	TRBJ2-1	once	CASSNSRNEQFF	TGTGCCAGCAGCAATTCGAGGAATGAGCAGTTCTTC
TRBV29-1	NA	TRBJ2-3	NA	CSVEIGPRDTQYF	TGCAGCGTTGAAATCGGTCCACGAGATACGCAGTATTTT
TRBV5-6	TRBD1	TRBJ2-2	NA	CASSFQDRGFAGELFF	TGTGCCAGCAGCTTTCAGGACAGGGGGTTCGCCGGGGAGCTGTTTTTT
TRBV2	NA	TRBJ1-1	NA	CASRARTVINRTEAFF	TGTGCCAGCAGGGCCCGGACAGTTATTAATCGAACTGAAGCTTTCTTT
TRBV11-1	NA	TRBJ2-1	NA	CASSLRPTSYNEQFF	TGTGCCAGCAGCCTACGTCCAACCTCCTACAATGAGCAGTTCTTC
TRBV5-8	NA	TRBJ1-2	NA	CAPSSTGGYGYTF	TGTGCCCCAAGTTCTACGGGGGGATATGGCTACACCTTC
TRBV4-2	NA	TRBJ1-4	NA	CASSQVVALNQDHEKLFF	TGTGCCAGCAGCCAAGTTGTGGCTTTAAACCAGGATCATGAAAAACTGTTTTTT
TRBV7-2	NA	TRBJ2-1	NA	CASSSRDSGDNEQFF	TGTGCCAGCAGCTCCCGGGACAGCGGGGACAATGAGCAGTTCTTC
TRBV4-2	TRBD2	TRBJ2-1	NA	CASSQYEREGRGNEQFF	TGTGCCAGCAGCCAATATGAGCGGGAGGGACGTGGAAATGAGCAGTTCTTC